Below are 14 T cell receptor beta chains sequenced from a single sample in a study of identical twins. MiXCR was run by TCRdb on the 5' RACE reads, yielding one entry per CDR3 protein. The sample shows around 480,000 distinct CDR3 sequences, approximately 15% of them seen only once. This sample was also put to use in a study of yellow fever vaccine responses in identical twins.

The specimen sequenced was CD4+ T cells sorted from blood. These receptors were obtained from a woman aged 18-35 years in good health.

This clonotype was found many times. This chain connects TRBV12-3 or TRBV12-4 to TRBJ1-1; no reliable D call. The V gene lost 2 bases and the J gene lost 8 bases, with 9 bases spanning the gap. This CDR3 comprises 12 residues. The chain's CDR3 is CASSLSSGEAFF. CDR3 nucleotide sequence: TGTGCCAGCAGTTTATCATCTGGGGAAGCTTTCTTT.

The chain's CDR3 is CAISDLTGTGDTGELFF. The DNA for the CDR3 is TGTGCCATCAGTGATCTAACCGGGACAGGGGACACCGGGGAGCTGTTTTTT. J is TRBJ2-2 and V is TRBV10-3; 10 bases map to TRBD1. Germline values: CDR1 ENHRY, CDR2 SYGVKD. The V segment lost 3 bases and the J segment 3 bases; nucleotides outside the gene matches: 7. This CDR3 is built from 17 residues.

This chain joins TRBV20-1 and TRBJ2-1; TRBD2 aligns across 7 bases. In germline, CDR1 is DFQATT, CDR2 SNEGSKA (reference sequence). V shed 6 bases, J shed 4 bases, and the junction held 12 bases outside the gene matches. The CDR3 contains 15 residues. The CDR3 reads CSARDYLALYNEQFF. CDR3 bases: TGCAGTGCACGGGACTACCTCGCCCTTTACAATGAGCAGTTCTTC.

This clonotype was observed at least ten times. The V and J genes are TRBV3-1 and TRBJ2-2; the match to TRBD2 covers 10 bases. V lost 4 bases to trimming and J lost 6 bases; unmatched junction nucleotides: 8. This CDR3 has 16 residues. CDR1 LGHDT and CDR2 YNNKEL come from the germline V gene (reference sequence). CDR3 nucleotides: TGTGCCAGCAGCCTGAACCCCGGGACTAGCGCCGGGGAGCTGTTTTTT. This translates into CASSLNPGTSAGELFF.

V and J are TRBV9 and TRBJ2-1; D remains ambiguous. CDR1 and CDR2 (germline): SGDLS, YYNGEE. The CDR3 has 12 amino acids. V was shortened by 0 bases and J by 9 bases, with 7 bases between the two germline ends. The CDR3 protein is CASSVAYGEQFF. CDR3 nucleotide sequence: TGTGCCAGCAGCGTAGCGTATGGTGAGCAGTTCTTC.

CDR3 nucleotides: TGTGCCCTTTCAGGTTTCGTCGTGTACCAAGAGACCCAGTACTTC. It yields the protein CALSGFVVYQETQYF. The chain employs TRBV10-3 and TRBJ2-5; D unclear. Trimming pared 11 bases from V and 0 bases from J, leaving 19 bases between. This CDR3 spans 15 amino acids. Germline CDR1 is ENHRY and CDR2 is SYGVKD.

J is TRBJ1-2 and V is TRBV7-2, with D hard to call. The CDR3 is 15 amino acids. Trimming pared 5 bases from V and 2 bases from J, leaving 15 bases between. Germline V gene sequence: CDR1 SGHTA, CDR2 FQGNSA. Here the CDR3 reads CASSPIESRNYGYTF. CDR3 DNA sequence: TGTGCCAGCAGCCCAATCGAGTCACGGAACTATGGCTACACCTTC.

This clonotype was observed at least ten times. The chain joins TRBV7-9 to TRBJ2-5; perhaps D is TRBD1 or TRBD2 (5 bases each). CDR1 and CDR2 from the germline V gene are SEHNR and FQNEAQ (reference sequence). The CDR3 spans 14 residues. Trimming took 1 base from V and 5 from J, leaving 11 bases between them. Here the CDR3 reads CASSLGGFLETQYF. CDR3 DNA: TGTGCCAGCAGCTTAGGGGGGTTCTTGGAGACCCAGTACTTC. The variable domain in full, with the rest retrieved from reference TRBV7-9 and TRBJ2-5, is DTGVSQNPRHKITKRGQNVTFRCDPISEHNRLYWYRQTLGQGPEFLTYFQNEAQLEKSRLLSDRFSAERPKGSFSTLEIQRTEQGDSAMYLCASSLGGFLETQYFGPGTRLLVL.

The J gene is TRBJ1-2, the V gene TRBV4-3, with 7 positions matching TRBD1. CDR3 length: 16 residues. Germline-derived CDR1 and CDR2 are LGHNA and YSLEER. The V and J ends lost 3 bases and 3 bases, in that order; junction bases with no gene match: 10. CDR3 amino acids: CASSHTGDRQYYGYTF. For the CDR3, the DNA is TGCGCCAGCAGCCATACCGGGGACAGACAATACTATGGCTACACCTTC.

The chain combines TRBV28 with TRBJ2-1, with 10 bases that match TRBD2. Germline CDR1 and CDR2: MDHEN and SYDVKM. Trimming took 6 bases from V and 4 from J; bases not matched to a gene: 6. This CDR3 has 15 amino acids. The CDR3 is CASRRTSGKYNEQFF. CDR3 nucleotides: TGTGCCAGCAGGAGGACTAGCGGAAAATACAATGAGCAGTTCTTC.

The sample holds a few counts of this clonotype. The chain couples TRBV4-3 to TRBJ2-1; the D gene is possibly TRBD2 (5 bases). The ends were cut back, 0 bases at V and 7 bases at J, with 16 bases in the middle. The CDR3 runs to 16 residues. Per the germline V gene, CDR1 is LGHNA and CDR2 is YSLEER. CDR3 coding DNA: TGCGCCAGCAGCCAAGAGGCCCTAGCCTTAGGGAATGAGCAGTTCTTC. It encodes CASSQEALALGNEQFF.

The CDR3 DNA follows: TGCGCCAGCAGCTCGCCAACGGGGACCTACAATGAGCAGTTCTTC. It specifies CASSSPTGTYNEQFF. V is TRBV5-1 and J is TRBJ2-1; D is possibly TRBD2 (5 bases). CDR3 length: 15 amino acids. Germline CDR1 SGHRS, CDR2 YFSETQ. The V and J ends lost 3 bases and 2 bases respectively, with 12 bases between them.

In its sample, this clonotype was seen a few times. The chain carries TRBV12-3 or TRBV12-4 and TRBJ2-5; D may be TRBD1 (6 bases). V dropped 7 bases and J dropped 3 bases, with 12 bases sitting between them. CDR3 size: 13 residues. CDR3 protein: CASMRGQKETQYF. DNA for the CDR3: TGTGCCAGCATGAGAGGACAGAAAGAGACCCAGTACTTC.

This clonotype was counted only a few times. The chain couples TRBV3-1 to TRBJ2-5, with 10 bases matching TRBD2. The V gene's germline CDR1 is LGHDT and CDR2 YNNKEL (reference sequence). J lost 5 bases, V lost 0 bases, and 9 bases had no gene match. There are 17 residues in the CDR3. Written as DNA, the CDR3 is TGTGCCAGCAGCCAAGAAACGGCAGCGGGGGGGCGGGAGACCCAGTACTTC. Translation: CASSQETAAGGRETQYF.